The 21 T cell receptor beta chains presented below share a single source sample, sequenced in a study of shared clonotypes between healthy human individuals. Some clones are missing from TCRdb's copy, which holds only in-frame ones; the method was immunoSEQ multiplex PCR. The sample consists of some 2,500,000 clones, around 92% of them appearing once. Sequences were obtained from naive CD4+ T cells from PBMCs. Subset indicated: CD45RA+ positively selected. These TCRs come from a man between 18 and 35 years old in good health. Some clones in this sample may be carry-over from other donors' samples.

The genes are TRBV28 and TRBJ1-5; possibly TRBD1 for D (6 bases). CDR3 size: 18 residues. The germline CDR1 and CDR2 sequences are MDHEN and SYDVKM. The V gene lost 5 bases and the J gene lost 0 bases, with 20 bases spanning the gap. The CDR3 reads CASSPPRTEPASNQPQHF. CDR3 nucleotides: TGTGCCAGCAGTCCACCTCGGACAGAGCCGGCTAGCAATCAGCCCCAGCATTTT.

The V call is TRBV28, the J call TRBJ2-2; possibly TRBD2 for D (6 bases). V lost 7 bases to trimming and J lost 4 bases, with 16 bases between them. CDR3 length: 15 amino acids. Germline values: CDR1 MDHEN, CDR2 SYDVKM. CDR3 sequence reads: CASIEIWGGTGELFF. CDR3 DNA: TGTGCCAGCATTGAGATCTGGGGAGGCACCGGGGAGCTGTTTTTT.

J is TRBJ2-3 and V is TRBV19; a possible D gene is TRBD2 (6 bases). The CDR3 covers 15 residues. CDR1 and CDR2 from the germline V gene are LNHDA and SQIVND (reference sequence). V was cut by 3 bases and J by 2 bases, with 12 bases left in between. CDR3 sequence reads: CASSIRDSHTDTQYF. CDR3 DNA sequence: TGTGCCAGTAGTATCAGGGACTCCCACACAGATACGCAGTATTTT.

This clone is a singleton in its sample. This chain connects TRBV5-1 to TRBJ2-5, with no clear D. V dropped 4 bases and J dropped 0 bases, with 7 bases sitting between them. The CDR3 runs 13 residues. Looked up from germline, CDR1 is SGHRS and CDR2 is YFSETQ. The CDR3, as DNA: TGCGCCAGCAGCCCGGATAACCAAGAGACCCAGTACTTC. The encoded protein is CASSPDNQETQYF. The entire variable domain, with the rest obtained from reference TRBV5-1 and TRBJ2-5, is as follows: KAGVTQTPRYLIKTRGQQVTLSCSPISGHRSVSWYQQTPGQGLQFLFEYFSETQRNKGNFPGRFSGRQFSNSRSEMNVSTLELGDSALYLCASSPDNQETQYFGPGTRLLVL.

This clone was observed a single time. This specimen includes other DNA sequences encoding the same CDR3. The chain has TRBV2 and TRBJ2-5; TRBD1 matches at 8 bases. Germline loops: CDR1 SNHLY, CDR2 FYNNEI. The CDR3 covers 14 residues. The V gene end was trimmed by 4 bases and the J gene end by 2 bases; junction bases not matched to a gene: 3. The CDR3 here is CASSGGTGQETQYF. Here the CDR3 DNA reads TGTGCCAGCAGTGGCGGGACAGGACAAGAGACCCAGTACTTC.

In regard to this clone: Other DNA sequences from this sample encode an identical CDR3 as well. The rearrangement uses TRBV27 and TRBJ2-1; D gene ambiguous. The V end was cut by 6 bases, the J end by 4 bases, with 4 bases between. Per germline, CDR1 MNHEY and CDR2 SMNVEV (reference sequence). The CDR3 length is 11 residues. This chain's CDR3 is CASSLYNEQFF. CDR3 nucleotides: TGTGCCAGCAGCCTATACAATGAGCAGTTCTTC.

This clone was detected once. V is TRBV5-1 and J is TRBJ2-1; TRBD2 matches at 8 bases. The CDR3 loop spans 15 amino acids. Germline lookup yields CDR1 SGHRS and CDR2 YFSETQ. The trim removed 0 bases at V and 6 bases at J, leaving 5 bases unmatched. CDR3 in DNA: TGCGCCAGCAGCTTGGGACTAGCGATTTTCAATGAGCAGTTCTTC. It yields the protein CASSLGLAIFNEQFF.

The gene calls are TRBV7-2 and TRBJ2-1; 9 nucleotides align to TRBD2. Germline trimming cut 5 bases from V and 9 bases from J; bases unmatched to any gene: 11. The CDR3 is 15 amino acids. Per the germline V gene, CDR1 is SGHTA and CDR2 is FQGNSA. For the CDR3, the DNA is TGTGCCAGCAGCGCGACCATAGCGGGAGTTGGTGAGCAGTTCTTC. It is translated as CASSATIAGVGEQFF.

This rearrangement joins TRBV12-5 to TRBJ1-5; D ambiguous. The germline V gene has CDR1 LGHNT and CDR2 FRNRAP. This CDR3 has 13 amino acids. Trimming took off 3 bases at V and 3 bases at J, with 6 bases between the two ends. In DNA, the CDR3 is TGTGCTAGTGGTTTTGATTTCAATCAGCCCCAGCATTTT. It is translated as CASGFDFNQPQHF.

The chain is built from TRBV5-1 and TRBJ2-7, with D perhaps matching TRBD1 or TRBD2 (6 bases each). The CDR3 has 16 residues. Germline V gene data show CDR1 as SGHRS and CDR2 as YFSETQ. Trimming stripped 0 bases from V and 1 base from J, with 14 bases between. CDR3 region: CASSLVTGGRSYEQYF. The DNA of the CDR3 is TGCGCCAGCAGCTTGGTTACCGGGGGCAGGTCCTACGAGCAGTACTTC.

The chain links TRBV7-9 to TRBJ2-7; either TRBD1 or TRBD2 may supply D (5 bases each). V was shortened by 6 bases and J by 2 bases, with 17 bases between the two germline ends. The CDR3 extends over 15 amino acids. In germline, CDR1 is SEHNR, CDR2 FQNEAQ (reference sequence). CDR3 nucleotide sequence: TGTGCCAGCAGTCCCGGGGCGGGCCTGACCTACGAGCAGTACTTC. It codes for CASSPGAGLTYEQYF.

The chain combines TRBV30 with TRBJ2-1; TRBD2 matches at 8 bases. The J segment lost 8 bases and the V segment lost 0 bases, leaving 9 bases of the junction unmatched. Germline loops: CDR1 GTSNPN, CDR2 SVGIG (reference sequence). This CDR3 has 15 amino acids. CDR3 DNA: TGTGCCTGGAGTGTGTTATTAGCGGGATTCGATGAGCAGTTCTTC. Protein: CAWSVLLAGFDEQFF.

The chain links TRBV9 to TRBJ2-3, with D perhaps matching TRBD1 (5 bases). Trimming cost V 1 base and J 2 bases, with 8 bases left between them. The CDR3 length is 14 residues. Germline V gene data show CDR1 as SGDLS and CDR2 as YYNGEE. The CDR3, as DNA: TGTGCCAGCAGCGTACAGGGATTCACAGATACGCAGTATTTT. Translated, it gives CASSVQGFTDTQYF.

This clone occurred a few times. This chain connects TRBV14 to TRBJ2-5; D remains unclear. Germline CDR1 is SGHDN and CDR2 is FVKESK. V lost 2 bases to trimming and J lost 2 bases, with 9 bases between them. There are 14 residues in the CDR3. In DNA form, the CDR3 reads TGTGCCAGCAGCCAACTGACGTATCAAGAGACCCAGTACTTC. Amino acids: CASSQLTYQETQYF.

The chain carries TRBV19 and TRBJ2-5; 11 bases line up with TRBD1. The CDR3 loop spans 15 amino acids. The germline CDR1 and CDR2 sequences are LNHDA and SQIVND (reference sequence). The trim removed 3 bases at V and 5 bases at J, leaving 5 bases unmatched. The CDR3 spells CASSMSGQGAETQYF. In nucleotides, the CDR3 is TGTGCCAGTAGTATGTCCGGACAGGGGGCGGAGACCCAGTACTTC. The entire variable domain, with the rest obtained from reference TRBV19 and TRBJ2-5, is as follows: DGGITQSPKYLFRKEGQNVTLSCEQNLNHDAMYWYRQDPGQGLRLIYYSQIVNDFQKGDIAEGYSVSREKKESFPLTVTSAQKNPTAFYLCASSMSGQGAETQYFGPGTRLLVL.

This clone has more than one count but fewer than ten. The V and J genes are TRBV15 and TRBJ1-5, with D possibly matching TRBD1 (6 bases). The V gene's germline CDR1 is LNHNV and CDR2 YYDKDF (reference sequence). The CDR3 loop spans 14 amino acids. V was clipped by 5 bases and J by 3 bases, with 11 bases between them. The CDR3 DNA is TGTGCCACCAGCCGGGACATCTACAATCAGCCCCAGCATTTT. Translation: CATSRDIYNQPQHF.

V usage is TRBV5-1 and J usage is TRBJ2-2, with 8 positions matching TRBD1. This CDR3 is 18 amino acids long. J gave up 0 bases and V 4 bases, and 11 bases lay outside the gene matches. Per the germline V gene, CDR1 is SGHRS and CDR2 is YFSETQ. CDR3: CASSKRDRSFANTGELFF. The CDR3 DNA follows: TGCGCCAGCAGCAAACGGGACAGGTCGTTCGCGAACACCGGGGAGCTGTTTTTT.

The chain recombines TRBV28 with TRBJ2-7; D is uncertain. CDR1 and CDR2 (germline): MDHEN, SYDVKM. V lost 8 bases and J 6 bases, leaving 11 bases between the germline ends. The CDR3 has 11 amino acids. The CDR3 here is CASRIASEQYF. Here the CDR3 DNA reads TGTGCCAGCCGCATAGCATCCGAGCAGTACTTC. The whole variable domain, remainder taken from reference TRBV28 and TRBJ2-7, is DVKVTQSSRYLVKRTGEKVFLECVQDMDHENMFWYRQDPGLGLRLIYFSYDVKMKEKGDIPEGYSVSREKKERFSLILESASTNQTSMYLCASRIASEQYFGPGTRLTVT.

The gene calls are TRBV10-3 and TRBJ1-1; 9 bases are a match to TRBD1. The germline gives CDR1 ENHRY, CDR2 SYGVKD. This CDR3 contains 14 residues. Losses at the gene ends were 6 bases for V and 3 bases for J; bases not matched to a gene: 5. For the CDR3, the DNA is TGTGCCATCAGCCCCGACAGGGGGGACACTGAAGCTTTCTTT. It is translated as CAISPDRGDTEAFF.

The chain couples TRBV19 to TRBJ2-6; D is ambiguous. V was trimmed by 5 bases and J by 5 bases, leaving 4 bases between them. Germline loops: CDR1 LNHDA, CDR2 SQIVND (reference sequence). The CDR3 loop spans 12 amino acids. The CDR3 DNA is TGTGCCAGTAGTCTCCGGGCCAACGTCCTGACTTTC. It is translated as CASSLRANVLTF.

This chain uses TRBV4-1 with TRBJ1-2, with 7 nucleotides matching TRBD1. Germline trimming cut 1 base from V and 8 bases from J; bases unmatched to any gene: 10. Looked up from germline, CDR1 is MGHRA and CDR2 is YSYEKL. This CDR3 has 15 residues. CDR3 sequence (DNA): TGCGCCAGCAGCCAAGGGGACAGCCTCCAAGAGGGCTACACCTTC. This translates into CASSQGDSLQEGYTF.